Presented here are 6 T cell receptor beta chains from one specimen sequenced in a study of shared clonotypes between healthy human individuals. Only in-frame clones appear in the TCRdb table, and some are missing; sequencing was by immunoSEQ multiplex PCR. The table has more than 550,000 clones, approximately 72% seen once. Specimen: memory CD4+ T cells sorted from blood. As to subset: CD45RA-negative fraction. These receptors all stem from a woman in her 30s in good health.

This clone was picked up a small number of times. This chain uses TRBV10-3 with TRBJ2-1; D is unresolved. Germline CDR1 and CDR2: ENHRY and SYGVKD. This CDR3 has 16 residues. V gave up 4 bases and J gave up 0 bases, with 13 bases separating them. The CDR3 DNA sequence: TGTGCCATCAGTGCCGTCCCTAGTAGCTCCTACAATGAGCAGTTCTTC. Encoded protein: CAISAVPSSSYNEQFF.

Only a few counts were recorded for this clone. The chain employs TRBV2 and TRBJ1-5, with 12 bases that match TRBD1. The CDR3 is 15 residues long. With V trimmed by 0 bases and J by 11 bases, 5 bases remained unmatched. Looked up from germline, CDR1 is SNHLY and CDR2 is FYNNEI. The CDR3 is CASSEAGTGGRAQHF. The CDR3 coding sequence is TGTGCCAGCAGTGAAGCCGGGACAGGGGGCAGGGCCCAGCATTTT.

This sequence joins TRBV5-6 and TRBJ1-2; 7 bases are shared with TRBD1. J lost 8 bases, V lost 0 bases, and 10 bases had no gene match. The germline V gene encodes CDR1 SGHDT and CDR2 YYEEEE. The CDR3 contains 15 residues. CDR3: CASSLATGRGGGYTF. DNA of the CDR3: TGTGCCAGCAGCTTGGCGACAGGGCGGGGAGGCGGCTACACCTTC.

The J gene is TRBJ2-3, the V gene TRBV9; 12 bases match TRBD2. With V trimmed by 2 bases and J by 0 bases, 7 bases remained unmatched. The germline gives CDR1 SGDLS, CDR2 YYNGEE. This CDR3 contains 18 residues. The CDR3 loop reads CASSVLAGGHSSTDTQYF. The CDR3, as DNA: TGTGCCAGCAGCGTCCTAGCGGGGGGGCATTCCAGCACAGATACGCAGTATTTT.

There are many counts of this clone. The chain joins TRBV10-3 to TRBJ1-1, with 8 bases lining up with TRBD1. Germline-derived CDR1 and CDR2 are ENHRY and SYGVKD. CDR3 size: 14 residues. After removal of 2 bases from V and 5 bases from J, the junction contained 4 bases not matched to a gene. The CDR3 protein is CAISEQNRGTEAFF. Here the CDR3 DNA reads TGTGCCATCAGTGAGCAAAACAGGGGGACTGAAGCTTTCTTT.

This clone has just a few counts. The gene calls are TRBV19 and TRBJ1-1; D gene ambiguous. Trimming removed 3 bases from V and 0 bases from J, with 17 bases in between. The CDR3 length is 17 residues. Germline V gene sequence: CDR1 LNHDA, CDR2 SQIVND (reference sequence). CDR3 residues: CASSIYTTTGVNTEAFF. The CDR3 DNA reads as TGTGCCAGTAGTATCTATACCACCACTGGAGTGAACACTGAAGCTTTCTTT.